This paragraph reports one TCR beta chain. No antigen is known for it. A much larger clonotype is one base distant, so this may be a read error. The source of the sample is a study of tumor and adjacent non-tumor tissue in lung cancer. Study results and caveats: Compared with tumor, normal lung showed significantly lower TCR diversity.

A modified ARM-PCR protocol with three rounds of nested PCR amplified TCRbeta. TCRdb fed the multiplex PCR reads into MiXCR, producing one record per CDR3 protein. Of more than 75,000 distinct CDR3 sequences listed, less than 85% are singletons. This CDR3 contains 15 residues. The germline CDR1 and CDR2 sequences are SGHVS and FQNEAQ. This sample's RNA came from whole unsorted tissue. The normal lung tissue was taken more than 3 cm from the tumor edge. Chemotherapy-naive patients with new lung cancer underwent thoracic surgery in China, August–late 2014. The V call is TRBV7-8, the J call TRBJ1-5; 8 bases map to TRBD1. The sample comprised distant non-tumor lung tissue. The receptor was isolated from a man in his fifties or sixties with small cell lung cancer. In DNA form, the CDR3 reads TGTGACAGCAGCCCCAGGGGGCCGGGGAATCAGCCCCAGCATTTT. As protein: CDSSPRGPGNQPQHF.